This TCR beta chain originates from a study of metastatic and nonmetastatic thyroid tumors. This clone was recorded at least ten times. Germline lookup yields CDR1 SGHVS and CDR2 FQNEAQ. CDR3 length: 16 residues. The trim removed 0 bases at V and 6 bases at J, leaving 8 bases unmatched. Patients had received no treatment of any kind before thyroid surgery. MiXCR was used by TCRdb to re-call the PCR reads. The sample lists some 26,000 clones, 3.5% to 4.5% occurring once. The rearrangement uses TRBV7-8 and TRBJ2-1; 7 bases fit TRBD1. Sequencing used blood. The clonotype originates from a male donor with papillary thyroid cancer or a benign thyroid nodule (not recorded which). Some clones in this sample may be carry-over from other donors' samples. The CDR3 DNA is TGTGCCAGCAGCTTAGCGAGGGGGCATGGGGTCAATGAGCAGTTCTTC. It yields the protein CASSLARGHGVNEQFF.